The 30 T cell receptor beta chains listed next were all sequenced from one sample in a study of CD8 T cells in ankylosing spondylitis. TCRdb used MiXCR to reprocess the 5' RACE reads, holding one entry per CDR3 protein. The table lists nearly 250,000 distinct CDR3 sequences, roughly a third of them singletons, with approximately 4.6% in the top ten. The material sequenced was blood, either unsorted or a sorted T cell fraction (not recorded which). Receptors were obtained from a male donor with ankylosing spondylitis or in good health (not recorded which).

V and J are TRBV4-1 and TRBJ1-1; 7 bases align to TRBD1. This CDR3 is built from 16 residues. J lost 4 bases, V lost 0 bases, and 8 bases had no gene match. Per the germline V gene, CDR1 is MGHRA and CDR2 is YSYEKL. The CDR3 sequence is CASSQEGAGGFTEAFF. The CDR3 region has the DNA TGCGCCAGCAGCCAAGAGGGTGCAGGGGGGTTCACTGAAGCTTTCTTT.

In DNA form, the CDR3 reads TGCGCCAGCAGCCAAGTTGGCAGGGGACCCTACAATGAGCAGTTCTTC. Amino acid sequence: CASSQVGRGPYNEQFF. V gene TRBV4-1 combines with J gene TRBJ2-1, with D maybe TRBD1 (6 bases). V lost 1 base and J 2 bases, leaving 12 bases between the germline ends. Germline CDR1 MGHRA, CDR2 YSYEKL. The CDR3 covers 16 residues.

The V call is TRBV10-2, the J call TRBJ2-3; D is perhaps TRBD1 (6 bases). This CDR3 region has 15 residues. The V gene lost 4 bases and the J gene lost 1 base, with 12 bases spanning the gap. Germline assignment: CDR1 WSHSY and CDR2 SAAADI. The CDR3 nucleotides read TGCGCCAGCAGTGTCCAGGGGTACGGCACAGATACGCAGTATTTT. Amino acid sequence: CASSVQGYGTDTQYF.

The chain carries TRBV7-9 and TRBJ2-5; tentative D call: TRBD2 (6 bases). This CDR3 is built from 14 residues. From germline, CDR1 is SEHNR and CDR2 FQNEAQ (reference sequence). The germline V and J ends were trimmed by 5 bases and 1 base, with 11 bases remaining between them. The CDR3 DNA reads TGTGCCAGCAGCCTACGGGACTTCCAAGAGACCCAGTACTTC. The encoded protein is CASSLRDFQETQYF.

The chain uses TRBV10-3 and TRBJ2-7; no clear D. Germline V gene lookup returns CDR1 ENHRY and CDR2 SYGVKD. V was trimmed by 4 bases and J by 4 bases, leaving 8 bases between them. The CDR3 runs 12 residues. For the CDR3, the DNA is TGTGCCATCAGTGGCCGTACTTACGAGCAGTACTTC. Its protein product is CAISGRTYEQYF.

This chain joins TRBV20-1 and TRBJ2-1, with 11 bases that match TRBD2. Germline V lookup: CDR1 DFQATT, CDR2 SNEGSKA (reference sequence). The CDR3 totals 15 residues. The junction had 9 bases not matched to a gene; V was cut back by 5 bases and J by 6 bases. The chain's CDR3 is CSAHSGGAWSNEQFF. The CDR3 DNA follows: TGCAGTGCTCATAGCGGGGGGGCCTGGTCCAATGAGCAGTTCTTC.

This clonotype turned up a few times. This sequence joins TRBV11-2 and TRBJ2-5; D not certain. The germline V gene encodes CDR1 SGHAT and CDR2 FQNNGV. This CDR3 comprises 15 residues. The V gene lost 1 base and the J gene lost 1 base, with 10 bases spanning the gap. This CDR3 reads CASSLGPESQETQYF. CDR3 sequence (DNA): TGTGCCAGCAGCTTAGGTCCAGAAAGCCAAGAGACCCAGTACTTC.

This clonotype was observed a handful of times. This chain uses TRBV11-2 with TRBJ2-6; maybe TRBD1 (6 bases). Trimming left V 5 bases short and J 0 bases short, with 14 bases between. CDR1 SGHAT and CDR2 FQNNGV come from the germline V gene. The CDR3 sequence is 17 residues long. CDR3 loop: CASSRDTESSGANVLTF. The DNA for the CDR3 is TGTGCCAGCAGCCGGGACACGGAGAGCTCTGGGGCCAACGTCCTGACTTTC.

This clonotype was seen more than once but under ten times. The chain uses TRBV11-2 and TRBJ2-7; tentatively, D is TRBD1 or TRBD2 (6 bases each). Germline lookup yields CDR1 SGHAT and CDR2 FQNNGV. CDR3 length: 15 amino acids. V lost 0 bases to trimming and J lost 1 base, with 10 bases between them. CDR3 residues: CASSLDGGQSYEQYF. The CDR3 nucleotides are TGTGCCAGCAGCTTAGATGGGGGGCAGTCCTACGAGCAGTACTTC.

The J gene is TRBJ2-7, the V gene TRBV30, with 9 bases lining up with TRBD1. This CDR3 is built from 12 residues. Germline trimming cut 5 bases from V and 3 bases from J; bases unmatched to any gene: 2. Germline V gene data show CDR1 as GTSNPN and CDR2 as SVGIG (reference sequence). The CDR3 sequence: CAWSDRGYEQYF. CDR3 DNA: TGTGCCTGGTCGGACAGGGGCTACGAGCAGTACTTC.

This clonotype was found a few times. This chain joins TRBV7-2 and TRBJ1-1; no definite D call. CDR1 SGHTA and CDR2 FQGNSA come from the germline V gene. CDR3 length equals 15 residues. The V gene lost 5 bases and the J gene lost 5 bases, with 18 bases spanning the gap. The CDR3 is CASSDGAGPRTEAFF. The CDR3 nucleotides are TGTGCCAGCAGCGACGGAGCGGGCCCCCGGACTGAAGCTTTCTTT.

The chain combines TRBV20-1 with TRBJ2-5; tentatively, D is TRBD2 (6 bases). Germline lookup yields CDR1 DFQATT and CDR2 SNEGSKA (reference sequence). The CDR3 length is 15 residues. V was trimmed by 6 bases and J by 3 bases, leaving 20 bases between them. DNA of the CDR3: TGCAGTGCCGCGAAGCCCGGGACTCGAAAAGAGACCCAGTACTTC. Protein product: CSAAKPGTRKETQYF.

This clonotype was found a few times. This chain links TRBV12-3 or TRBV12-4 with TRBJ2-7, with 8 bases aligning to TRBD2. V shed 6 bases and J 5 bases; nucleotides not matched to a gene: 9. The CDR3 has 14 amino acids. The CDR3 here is CASSFGGAGNEQYF. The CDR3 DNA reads TGTGCCAGCAGCTTCGGGGGGGCCGGGAACGAGCAGTACTTC.

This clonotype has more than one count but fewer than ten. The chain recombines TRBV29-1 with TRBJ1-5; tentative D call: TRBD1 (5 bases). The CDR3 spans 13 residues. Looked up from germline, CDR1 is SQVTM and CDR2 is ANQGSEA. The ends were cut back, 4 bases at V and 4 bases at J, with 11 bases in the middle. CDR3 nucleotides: TGCAGCGTTGGGGGGGTAGGGAATCAGCCCCAGCATTTT. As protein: CSVGGVGNQPQHF.

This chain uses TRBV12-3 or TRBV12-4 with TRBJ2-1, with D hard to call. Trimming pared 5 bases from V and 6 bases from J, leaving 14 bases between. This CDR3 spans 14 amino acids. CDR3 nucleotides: TGTGCCAGCAGTGCCCTGATTCCCCCCAATGAGCAGTTCTTC. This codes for CASSALIPPNEQFF.

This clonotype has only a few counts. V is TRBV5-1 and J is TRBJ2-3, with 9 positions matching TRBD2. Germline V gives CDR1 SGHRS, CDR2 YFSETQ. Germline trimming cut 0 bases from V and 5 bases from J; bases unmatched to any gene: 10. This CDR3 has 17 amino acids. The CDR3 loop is CASSLATAGGPGDTQYF. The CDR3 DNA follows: TGCGCCAGCAGCTTGGCCACGGCGGGGGGGCCTGGAGATACGCAGTATTTT.

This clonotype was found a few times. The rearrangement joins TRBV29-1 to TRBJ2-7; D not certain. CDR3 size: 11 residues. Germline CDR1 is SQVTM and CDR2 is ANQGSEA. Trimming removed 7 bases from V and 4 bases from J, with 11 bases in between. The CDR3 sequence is CSAATEYEQYF. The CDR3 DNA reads TGCAGCGCCGCGACGGAATACGAGCAGTACTTC.

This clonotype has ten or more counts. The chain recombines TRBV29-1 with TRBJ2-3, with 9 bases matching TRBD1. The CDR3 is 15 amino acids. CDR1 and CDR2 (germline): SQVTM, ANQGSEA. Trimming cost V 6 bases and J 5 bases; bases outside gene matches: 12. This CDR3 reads CSVEAGTGLGDTQYF. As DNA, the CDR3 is TGCAGCGTAGAGGCCGGGACAGGGCTGGGAGATACGCAGTATTTT.

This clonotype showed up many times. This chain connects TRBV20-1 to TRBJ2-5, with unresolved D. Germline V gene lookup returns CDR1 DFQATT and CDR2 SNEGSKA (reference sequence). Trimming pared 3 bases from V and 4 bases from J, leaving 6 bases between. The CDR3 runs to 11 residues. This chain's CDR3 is CSASGIETQYF. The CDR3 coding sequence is TGCAGTGCTAGCGGAATAGAGACCCAGTACTTC.

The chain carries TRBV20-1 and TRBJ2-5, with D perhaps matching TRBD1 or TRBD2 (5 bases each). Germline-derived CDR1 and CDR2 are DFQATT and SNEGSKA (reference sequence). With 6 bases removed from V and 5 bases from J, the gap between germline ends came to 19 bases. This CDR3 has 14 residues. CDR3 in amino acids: CSATTSGPGETQYF. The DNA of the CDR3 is TGCAGTGCCACGACGTCGGGACCGGGGGAGACCCAGTACTTC.

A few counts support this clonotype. In DNA, the CDR3 is TGTGCCATCAGTTCTACAGGGGTGGATAGGTACGAGCAGTACTTC. It yields the protein CAISSTGVDRYEQYF. This chain joins TRBV10-3 and TRBJ2-7, with TRBD1 matching over 7 bases. The junction had 11 bases not matched to a gene; V was cut back by 5 bases and J by 4 bases. The CDR3 runs to 15 residues. CDR1 ENHRY and CDR2 SYGVKD come from the germline V gene.

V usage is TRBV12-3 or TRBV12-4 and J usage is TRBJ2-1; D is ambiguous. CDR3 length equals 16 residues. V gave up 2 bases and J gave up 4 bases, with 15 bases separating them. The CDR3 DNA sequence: TGTGCCAGCAGTTTAAGGGTCGGGCTGCGATACAATGAGCAGTTCTTC. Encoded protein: CASSLRVGLRYNEQFF.

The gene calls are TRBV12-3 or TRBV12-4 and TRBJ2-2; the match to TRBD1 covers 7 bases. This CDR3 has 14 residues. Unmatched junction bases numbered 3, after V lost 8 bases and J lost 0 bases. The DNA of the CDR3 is TGTGCCAGCTGGGGGACAGCGAACACCGGGGAGCTGTTTTTT. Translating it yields CASWGTANTGELFF.

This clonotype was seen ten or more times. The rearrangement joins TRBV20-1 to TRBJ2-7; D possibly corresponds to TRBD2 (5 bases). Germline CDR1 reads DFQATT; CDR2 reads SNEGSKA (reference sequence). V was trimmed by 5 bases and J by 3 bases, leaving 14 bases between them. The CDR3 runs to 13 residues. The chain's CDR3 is CSAQRNLDYEQYF. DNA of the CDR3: TGCAGTGCTCAGCGGAACCTTGACTACGAGCAGTACTTC.

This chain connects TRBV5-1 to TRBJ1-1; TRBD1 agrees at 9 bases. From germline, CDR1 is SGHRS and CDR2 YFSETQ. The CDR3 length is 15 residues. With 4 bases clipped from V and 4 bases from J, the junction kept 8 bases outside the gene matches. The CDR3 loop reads CASSVTPGQGTEAFF. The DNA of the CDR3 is TGCGCCAGCAGCGTGACCCCGGGACAGGGCACTGAAGCTTTCTTT.

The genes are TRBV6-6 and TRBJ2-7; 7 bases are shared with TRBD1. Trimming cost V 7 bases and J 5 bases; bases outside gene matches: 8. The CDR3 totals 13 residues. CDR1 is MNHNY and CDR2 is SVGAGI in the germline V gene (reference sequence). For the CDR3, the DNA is TGTGCCAGCACAACCGGGACAGAGGACGAGCAGTACTTC. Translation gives CASTTGTEDEQYF.

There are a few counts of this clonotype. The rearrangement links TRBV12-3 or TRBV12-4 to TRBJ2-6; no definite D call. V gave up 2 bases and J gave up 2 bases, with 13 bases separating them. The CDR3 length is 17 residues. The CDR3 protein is CASSLPAGRTGANVLTF. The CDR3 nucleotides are TGTGCCAGCAGTTTACCGGCCGGGCGGACTGGGGCCAACGTCCTGACTTTC.

CDR3 region: CASSLTASGGYNEQFF. Written as DNA, the CDR3 is TGTGCCAGCAGCTTAACGGCTAGCGGGGGGTACAATGAGCAGTTCTTC. The J gene is TRBJ2-1, the V gene TRBV7-8; TRBD2 matches at 11 bases. Looked up from germline, CDR1 is SGHVS and CDR2 is FQNEAQ. This CDR3 contains 16 residues. The junction had 4 bases not matched to a gene; V was cut back by 2 bases and J by 4 bases.

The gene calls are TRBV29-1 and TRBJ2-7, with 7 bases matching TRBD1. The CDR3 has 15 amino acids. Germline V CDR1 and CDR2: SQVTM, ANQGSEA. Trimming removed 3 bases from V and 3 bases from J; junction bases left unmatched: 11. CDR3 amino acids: CSVEGPGTEDYEQYF. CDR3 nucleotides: TGCAGCGTTGAGGGGCCCGGGACAGAAGACTACGAGCAGTACTTC.

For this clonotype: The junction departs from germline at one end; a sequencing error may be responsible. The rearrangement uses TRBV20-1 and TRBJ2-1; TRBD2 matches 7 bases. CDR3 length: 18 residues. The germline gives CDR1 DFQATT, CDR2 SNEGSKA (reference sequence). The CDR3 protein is CSARPGRVGRPSDNEQFF. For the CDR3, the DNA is TGCAGTGCTAGACCGGGGAGGGTTGGCCGACCCTCCGACAATGAGCAGTTCTTC.